What follows are 24 T cell receptor beta chains derived from one specimen sequenced in a study of memory CD4+ T cells and cytomegalovirus serostatus. Libraries were prepared by immunoSEQ multiplex PCR; TCRdb keeps only in-frame clonotypes and omits some of them. Counted here are around 50,000 clones, about 73% occurring once; the ten biggest clones make up approximately 0.7%. The sort gate was single viable CD3+CD4+CD8-CD45RO+ cells for memory CD4+ T cells. Specimen: memory CD4+ T cells from blood. These receptor sequences come from an adult in good health and CMV-seronegative.

The chain joins TRBV27 to TRBJ1-5, with D unresolved. The CDR3 covers 14 residues. Germline CDR1 is MNHEY and CDR2 is SMNVEV (reference sequence). The germline V and J ends were trimmed by 3 bases and 3 bases, with 9 bases remaining between them. The CDR3 coding sequence is TGTGCCAGCAGTTTGGAGGGAAACAATCAGCCCCAGCATTTT. As protein: CASSLEGNNQPQHF.

This clone is judged medium-sized. V and J are TRBV19 and TRBJ2-5; 8 bases are a match to TRBD1. V shed 1 base and J 5 bases; nucleotides not matched to a gene: 6. Germline lookup yields CDR1 LNHDA and CDR2 SQIVND (reference sequence). The CDR3 covers 15 residues. The DNA of the CDR3 is TGTGCCAGTAGTATAGTAACAGGGGGAGATGAGACCCAGTACTTC. It encodes CASSIVTGGDETQYF.

The chain recombines TRBV2 with TRBJ2-1; D is tentatively TRBD1 or TRBD2 (5 bases each). V lost 4 bases, J lost 7 bases, and 17 bases lay in between. Germline CDR1 reads SNHLY; CDR2 reads FYNNEI. The CDR3 is made up of 15 amino acids. The CDR3 protein is CASSGGSHGYNEQFF. Here the CDR3 DNA reads TGTGCCAGCAGTGGGGGGTCCCATGGTTATAATGAGCAGTTCTTC.

The genes are TRBV19 and TRBJ1-5; D gene unclear. Trimming took off 7 bases at V and 5 bases at J, with 12 bases between the two ends. Germline-derived CDR1 and CDR2 are LNHDA and SQIVND (reference sequence). CDR3 size: 13 residues. The CDR3 reads CASMVRGDQPQHF. The CDR3, as DNA: TGTGCCAGTATGGTCCGGGGAGATCAGCCCCAGCATTTT.

V usage is TRBV28 and J usage is TRBJ2-1, with D perhaps matching TRBD2 (6 bases). With 4 bases removed from V and 4 bases from J, the gap between germline ends came to 11 bases. The CDR3 is 14 residues long. Germline V gene lookup returns CDR1 MDHEN and CDR2 SYDVKM. The chain's CDR3 is CASSWVRGYNEQFF. Written as DNA, the CDR3 is TGTGCCAGCAGTTGGGTACGGGGGTACAATGAGCAGTTCTTC. Drawing the rest from reference TRBV28 and TRBJ2-1, the complete variable domain is DVKVTQSSRYLVKRTGEKVFLECVQDMDHENMFWYRQDPGLGLRLIYFSYDVKMKEKGDIPEGYSVSREKKERFSLILESASTNQTSMYLCASSWVRGYNEQFFGPGTRLTVL.

A single count supports this clone. The J gene is TRBJ2-7, the V gene TRBV18, with 10 nucleotides matching TRBD1. Per the germline V gene, CDR1 is KGHSH and CDR2 is LQKENI. The V and J ends lost 1 base and 5 bases, in that order; junction bases with no gene match: 8. The CDR3 contains 16 residues. As DNA, the CDR3 is TGTGCCAGCTCACCACTACCGCCCGGGACAGGGGACGAGCAGTACTTC. Translated, it gives CASSPLPPGTGDEQYF.

The chain employs TRBV27 and TRBJ1-2; tentative D call: TRBD1 (5 bases). Germline values: CDR1 MNHEY, CDR2 SMNVEV (reference sequence). The V end was cut by 10 bases, the J end by 0 bases, with 15 bases between. The CDR3 has 14 amino acids. The CDR3 DNA reads TGTGCCACCGGGACCCGGCGGACTAACTATGGCTACACCTTC. It encodes CATGTRRTNYGYTF.

CDR3 DNA sequence: TGTGCCATCACCCGGCGGGCTCAAGAGACCCAGTACTTC. Translation: CAITRRAQETQYF. J is TRBJ2-5 and V is TRBV10-3, with a possible D match to TRBD2 (5 bases). CDR1 ENHRY and CDR2 SYGVKD come from the germline V gene. The V gene lost 7 bases and the J gene lost 2 bases, with 11 bases spanning the gap. The CDR3 length is 13 residues.

The chain has TRBV28 and TRBJ1-5; maybe TRBD1 (5 bases). The length of the CDR3 is 16 residues. The V gene lost 7 bases and the J gene lost 4 bases, with 20 bases spanning the gap. Germline CDR1 is MDHEN and CDR2 is SYDVKM. CDR3 nucleotide sequence: TGTGCCAGCACAGCTCGGGGGTCGGGTTTTAATCAGCCCCAGCATTTT. It translates to CASTARGSGFNQPQHF. Full variable domain (remainder filled in from reference TRBV28 and TRBJ1-5): DVKVTQSSRYLVKRTGEKVFLECVQDMDHENMFWYRQDPGLGLRLIYFSYDVKMKEKGDIPEGYSVSREKKERFSLILESASTNQTSMYLCASTARGSGFNQPQHFGDGTRLSIL.

This chain joins TRBV28 and TRBJ2-7; 7 bases match TRBD1. CDR3 size: 12 residues. Germline assignment: CDR1 MDHEN and CDR2 SYDVKM. With V trimmed by 7 bases and J by 2 bases, 2 bases remained unmatched. CDR3: CASTTGTYEQYF. The CDR3 nucleotides are TGTGCCAGCACGACAGGGACCTACGAGCAGTACTTC.

V gene TRBV10-3 combines with J gene TRBJ2-1; D possibly uses TRBD1 or TRBD2 (6 bases each). V shed 4 bases and J shed 7 bases, with 11 bases lying between them. Germline CDR1 is ENHRY and CDR2 is SYGVKD. The CDR3 totals 13 residues. CDR3 sequence (DNA): TGTGCCATCAGTGGACAGGCGGGGAATGAGCAGTTCTTC. This sequence encodes CAISGQAGNEQFF.

This clone was seen only a few times. J is TRBJ2-3 and V is TRBV9; no clear D gene. Germline V CDR1 and CDR2: SGDLS, YYNGEE. This CDR3 comprises 14 residues. V lost 0 bases and J lost 2, with 7 bases in between. CDR3 bases: TGTGCCAGCAGCGTAGCCACGACCACAGATACGCAGTATTTT. Translating it yields CASSVATTTDTQYF.

This clone was picked up a small number of times. The chain links TRBV10-3 to TRBJ2-7, with 8 positions matching TRBD1. Germline-derived CDR1 and CDR2 are ENHRY and SYGVKD. Trimming cost V 8 bases and J 0 bases; bases outside gene matches: 3. This CDR3 spans 13 amino acids. The CDR3 DNA sequence: TGTGCCATCGGGGGACAGGTCTCCTACGAGCAGTACTTC. Its protein product is CAIGGQVSYEQYF.

The J gene is TRBJ2-7, the V gene TRBV7-9; 12 bases map to TRBD2. The CDR3 is made up of 15 amino acids. Per the germline V gene, CDR1 is SEHNR and CDR2 is FQNEAQ (reference sequence). V dropped 3 bases and J dropped 0; count of bases not matched to a gene: 0. CDR3 in DNA: TGTGCCAGCAGCTTGGGACTAGCGGGCTCCTACGAGCAGTACTTC. Its translation: CASSLGLAGSYEQYF.

The CDR3 here is CAISDAGQGYEKLFF. CDR3 nucleotides: TGTGCCATCAGTGACGCGGGACAGGGTTATGAAAAACTGTTTTTT. This chain joins TRBV10-3 and TRBJ1-4, with 9 nucleotides matching TRBD1. V was pared by 3 bases and J by 6 bases, with 5 bases of the junction left unmatched. This CDR3 spans 15 amino acids. Germline lookup yields CDR1 ENHRY and CDR2 SYGVKD.

The rearrangement uses TRBV10-2 and TRBJ2-3; 11 bases map to TRBD2. The CDR3 sequence is 16 residues long. Germline V CDR1 and CDR2: WSHSY, SAAADI. The V and J ends lost 2 bases and 2 bases, in that order; junction bases with no gene match: 3. CDR3 sequence (DNA): TGCGCCAGCAGTGAGCCGGGACTAGCGGCCACAGATACGCAGTATTTT. Residues: CASSEPGLAATDTQYF.

V gene TRBV28 combines with J gene TRBJ1-5, with 7 bases matching TRBD1. CDR1 is MDHEN, CDR2 SYDVKM, per germline. Unmatched junction bases numbered 10, after V lost 5 bases and J lost 6 bases. The CDR3 has 15 residues. The CDR3 region is CASSPLEGATQPQHF. CDR3 in DNA: TGTGCCAGCAGTCCACTTGAGGGGGCGACTCAGCCCCAGCATTTT.

V and J are TRBV7-9 and TRBJ1-5; D remains ambiguous. Between the trimmed V and J ends, which lost 5 bases and 7 bases, there was a span of 12 bases. This CDR3 contains 13 residues. Germline assignment: CDR1 SEHNR and CDR2 FQNEAQ (reference sequence). The chain's CDR3 is CASSQDGRQPQHF. CDR3 nucleotide sequence: TGTGCCAGCAGCCAGGACGGGCGCCAGCCCCAGCATTTT.

The sample holds a few counts of this clone. This chain uses TRBV18 with TRBJ1-1, with TRBD1 identical over 10 bases. The length of the CDR3 is 14 residues. The germline V gene has CDR1 KGHSH and CDR2 LQKENI. V was pared by 3 bases and J by 5 bases, with 3 bases of the junction left unmatched. CDR3 DNA: TGTGCCAGCTCACCCGGGACAGGGGTGACTGAAGCTTTCTTT. This gives the protein CASSPGTGVTEAFF.

The chain employs TRBV6-1 and TRBJ1-2, with a tentative D call TRBD1 (5 bases). The CDR3 covers 14 residues. The germline V gene encodes CDR1 MNHNS and CDR2 SASEGT. V was pared by 6 bases and J by 1 base, with 12 bases between. The CDR3 protein is CASSVGDSNYGYTF. The DNA for the CDR3 is TGTGCCAGCAGCGTTGGTGACAGTAACTATGGCTACACCTTC.

This chain connects TRBV9 to TRBJ2-7; 8 bases align to TRBD1. The CDR3 spans 14 residues. From germline, CDR1 is SGDLS and CDR2 YYNGEE. V shed 2 bases and J 6 bases; nucleotides not matched to a gene: 7. The CDR3 DNA follows: TGTGCCAGCAGCGTCGGACAGGGAGGATTCGAGCAGTACTTC. It translates to CASSVGQGGFEQYF.

Only one count was recorded for this clone. The chain is built from TRBV27 and TRBJ2-5, with a possible D match to TRBD2 (7 bases). CDR1 is MNHEY, CDR2 SMNVEV, per germline (reference sequence). The CDR3 contains 15 residues. Trimming took 1 base from V and 5 from J, leaving 14 bases between them. Written as DNA, the CDR3 is TGTGCCAGCAGTTTATGGTGGGGGGGCCGGGAGACCCAGTACTTC. Translated: CASSLWWGGRETQYF.

The chain recombines TRBV6-1 with TRBJ2-1, with D maybe TRBD2 (5 bases). Trimming pared 5 bases from V and 2 bases from J, leaving 13 bases between. Germline-derived CDR1 and CDR2 are MNHNS and SASEGT. CDR3 length equals 15 residues. Here the CDR3 reads CASSQRGPPYNEQFF. CDR3 coding DNA: TGTGCCAGCAGTCAACGCGGGCCACCCTACAATGAGCAGTTCTTC.

V gene TRBV6-6 combines with J gene TRBJ2-1; TRBD1 might be the D (6 bases). The V end lost 0 bases, the J end lost 8 bases, and 11 bases lay between the germline ends. This CDR3 comprises 14 residues. In germline, CDR1 is MNHNY, CDR2 SVGAGI (reference sequence). The CDR3: CASSYSDRKHEQFF. The CDR3 nucleotides read TGTGCCAGCAGTTACTCAGACAGGAAACATGAGCAGTTCTTC.